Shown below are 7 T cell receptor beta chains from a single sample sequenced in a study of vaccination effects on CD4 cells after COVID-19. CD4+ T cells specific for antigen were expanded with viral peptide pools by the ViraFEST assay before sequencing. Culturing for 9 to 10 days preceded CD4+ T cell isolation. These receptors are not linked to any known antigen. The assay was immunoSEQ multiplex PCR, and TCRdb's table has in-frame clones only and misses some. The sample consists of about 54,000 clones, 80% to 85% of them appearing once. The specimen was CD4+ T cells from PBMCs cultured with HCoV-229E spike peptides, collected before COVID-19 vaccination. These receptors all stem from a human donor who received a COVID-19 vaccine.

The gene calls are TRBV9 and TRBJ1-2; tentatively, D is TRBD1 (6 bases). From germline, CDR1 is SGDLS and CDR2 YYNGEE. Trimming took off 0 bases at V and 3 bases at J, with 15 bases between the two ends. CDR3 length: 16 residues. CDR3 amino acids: CASSVAGDPNYYGYTF. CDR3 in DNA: TGTGCCAGCAGCGTAGCAGGGGACCCCAACTACTATGGCTACACCTTC.

The CDR3 loop is CASSDRTSEAFF. For the CDR3, the DNA is TGCGCCAGCAGCGACAGGACGTCTGAAGCTTTCTTT. This chain links TRBV5-1 with TRBJ1-1; D is perhaps TRBD1 (6 bases). Trimming removed 4 bases at V and 6 bases at J, with 10 bases between. Germline V gene lookup returns CDR1 SGHRS and CDR2 YFSETQ. This CDR3 contains 12 residues.

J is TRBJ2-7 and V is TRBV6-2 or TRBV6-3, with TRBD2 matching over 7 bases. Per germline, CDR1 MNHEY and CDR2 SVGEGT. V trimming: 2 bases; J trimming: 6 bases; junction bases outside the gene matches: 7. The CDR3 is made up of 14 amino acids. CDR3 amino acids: CASSYLAGEGEQYV. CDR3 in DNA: TGTGCCAGCAGTTACCTCGCGGGGGAAGGCGAGCAGTACGTC.

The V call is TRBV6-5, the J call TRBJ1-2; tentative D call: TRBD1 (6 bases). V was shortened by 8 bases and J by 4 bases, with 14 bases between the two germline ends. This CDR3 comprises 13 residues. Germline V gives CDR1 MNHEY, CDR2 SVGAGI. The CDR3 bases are TGTGCCAGCCTGCAAGGGGGGGTCTATGGCTACACCTTC. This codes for CASLQGGVYGYTF.

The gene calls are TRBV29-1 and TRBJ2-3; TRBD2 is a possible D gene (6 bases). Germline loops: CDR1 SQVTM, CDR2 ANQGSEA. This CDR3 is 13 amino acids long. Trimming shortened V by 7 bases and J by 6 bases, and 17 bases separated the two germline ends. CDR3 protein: CSGGEGAGDTQYF. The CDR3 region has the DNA TGCAGCGGGGGGGAAGGGGCAGGGGATACGCAGTATTTT.

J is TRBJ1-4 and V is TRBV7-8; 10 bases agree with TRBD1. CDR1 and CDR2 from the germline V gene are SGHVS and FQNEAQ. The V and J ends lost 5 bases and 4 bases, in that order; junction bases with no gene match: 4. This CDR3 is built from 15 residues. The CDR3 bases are TGTGCCAGCAGCCCCTGGACAGGGGGTAATGAAAAACTGTTTTTT. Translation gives CASSPWTGGNEKLFF.

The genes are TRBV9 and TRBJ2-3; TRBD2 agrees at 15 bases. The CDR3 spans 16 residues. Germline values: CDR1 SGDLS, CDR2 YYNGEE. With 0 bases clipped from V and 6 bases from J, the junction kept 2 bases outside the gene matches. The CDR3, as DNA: TGTGCCAGCAGCGTAGGGACTAGCGGGGGGGCTGATACGCAGTATTTT. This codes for CASSVGTSGGADTQYF.